This TCR beta chain is drawn from a study of cytomegalovirus exposure and HLA in healthy donors. The PCR used 60 Vbeta and 13 Jbeta primers. Authors' data handling: The authors later counted some 76 million unique TCR beta chains, 9 million to 12 million of them shared. The assay was immunoSEQ multiplex PCR, and TCRdb's table has in-frame clones only and misses some. Clonal size and the V and J genes are those of that table, whereas D and trimming came from the DNA. The sample has approximately 110,000 clones, over 80% seen once. Study findings and constraints: Later genetic work tied a missense DCLRE1C variant to beta-chain V and J trimming. A later analysis showed HLA-associated TCR beta chains outstripping equally common others in clonal expansion.

J gave up 4 bases and V 1 base, and 1 base lay outside the gene matches. Germline V gives CDR1 SGHRS, CDR2 YFSETQ. The CDR3 is made up of 15 amino acids. This clone came up once. Its specificity is unknown. The sample has other DNA sequences that encode this CDR3 too. The chain couples TRBV5-1 to TRBJ2-5; 13 nucleotides match TRBD2. The sample comprised PBMCs. The receptor's source is a man aged 30 to 39 in good health and CMV-seropositive. The CDR3 region has the DNA TGCGCCAGCAGCTTGACTAGCGGGGGGGCAGAGACCCAGTACTTC. As protein: CASSLTSGGAETQYF.